These 20 T cell receptor beta chains share one sample of origin, sequenced in a study of blood T cell repertoires in COVID-19. Repertoires were generated with immunoSEQ multiplex PCR, while TCRdb's copy carries only in-frame clones and drops some. This repertoire shows under 250,000 clones, over 70% found once; its top ten account for 5.5%. The sequenced sample was peripheral blood. These receptors all come from a woman aged 70-85 years with acute or convalescent COVID-19.

The CDR3 nucleotides are TGTGCCAGCTCACCGAGGCAGTCAGATCAGCCCCAGCATTTT. Its protein is CASSPRQSDQPQHF. The chain links TRBV18 to TRBJ1-5; D uncertain. Germline loops: CDR1 KGHSH, CDR2 LQKENI. This CDR3 contains 14 residues. The V end was cut by 3 bases, the J end by 5 bases, with 11 bases between.

The chain links TRBV29-1 to TRBJ2-3, with 9 bases identical to TRBD1. The germline gives CDR1 SQVTM, CDR2 ANQGSEA. The V and J ends lost 1 base and 1 base, in that order; junction bases with no gene match: 6. The CDR3 has 16 residues. Written as DNA, the CDR3 is TGCAGCGTTGAAGGGGTACAGGGGGCCCGCACAGATACGCAGTATTTT. It is translated as CSVEGVQGARTDTQYF.

The chain links TRBV28 to TRBJ2-1, with 12 bases lining up with TRBD2. V was clipped by 4 bases and J by 7 bases; unmatched bases: 5. The CDR3 extends over 15 amino acids. Per the germline V gene, CDR1 is MDHEN and CDR2 is SYDVKM. As DNA, the CDR3 is TGTGCCAGCAGTTCTAGCGGGAGGGCCGGGAATGAGCAGTTCTTC. The encoded protein is CASSSSGRAGNEQFF.

This sequence joins TRBV7-8 and TRBJ2-3, with D uncertain. CDR1 SGHVS and CDR2 FQNEAQ come from the germline V gene. V was pared by 1 base and J by 2 bases, with 13 bases between. The CDR3 contains 16 residues. CDR3 loop: CASSLDGGAHTDTQYF. The CDR3 DNA reads as TGTGCCAGCAGCTTAGACGGCGGAGCCCACACAGATACGCAGTATTTT. The full variable domain, in which reference TRBV7-8 and TRBJ2-3 provide the parts outside the CDR3, is GAGVSQSPRYKVAKRGQDVALRCDPISGHVSLFWYQQALGQGPEFLTYFQNEAQLDKSGLPSDRFFAERPEGSVSTLKIQRTQQEDSAVYLCASSLDGGAHTDTQYFGPGTRLTVL.

This clone turned up a few times. V is TRBV30 and J is TRBJ1-2, with 7 bases that match TRBD1. This CDR3 has 14 amino acids. V was pared by 5 bases and J by 2 bases, with 8 bases of the junction left unmatched. Germline loops: CDR1 GTSNPN, CDR2 SVGIG (reference sequence). CDR3 in amino acids: CAWGRTGANYGYTF. The DNA of the CDR3 is TGTGCCTGGGGGAGAACAGGGGCGAACTATGGCTACACCTTC.

The chain recombines TRBV9 with TRBJ1-1, with D possibly matching TRBD1 (6 bases). This CDR3 is built from 14 residues. V lost 3 bases and J lost 1, with 10 bases in between. In germline, CDR1 is SGDLS, CDR2 YYNGEE. CDR3 region: CASSGLGANTEAFF. CDR3 bases: TGTGCCAGCAGCGGTTTGGGGGCGAACACTGAAGCTTTCTTT. The full variable domain, completed using reference TRBV9 and TRBJ1-1, is DSGVTQTPKHLITATGQRVTLRCSPRSGDLSVYWYQQSLDQGLQFLIQYYNGEERAKGNILERFSAQQFPDLHSELNLSSLELGDSALYFCASSGLGANTEAFFGQGTRLTVV.

This clone was counted a single time. This rearrangement joins TRBV10-3 to TRBJ1-5, with unresolved D. The CDR3 loop spans 14 amino acids. CDR1 is ENHRY, CDR2 SYGVKD, per germline. Trimming removed 0 bases from V and 9 bases from J, with 12 bases in between. For the CDR3, the DNA is TGTGCCATCAGTGAGTCGACGGGAGGAGGGCCCCAGCATTTT. It encodes CAISESTGGGPQHF.

This clone came up a few times. CDR3 region: CATSDSRTPINQPQHF. CDR3 in DNA: TGTGCCACCAGTGATTCGCGGACACCTATTAATCAGCCCCAGCATTTT. J is TRBJ1-5 and V is TRBV24-1; D is perhaps TRBD1 (5 bases). V gave up 2 bases and J gave up 4 bases, with 14 bases separating them. The CDR3 spans 16 residues. CDR1 is KGHDR, CDR2 SFDVKD, per germline.

This rearrangement joins TRBV18 to TRBJ1-5; possible D gene TRBD1, 5 bases. CDR1 is KGHSH and CDR2 is LQKENI in the germline V gene. With 3 bases removed from V and 5 bases from J, the gap between germline ends came to 14 bases. The CDR3 is made up of 15 amino acids. CDR3 DNA: TGTGCCAGCTCACCTTTAGGGGAATCGGATCAGCCCCAGCATTTT. This translates into CASSPLGESDQPQHF.

This chain connects TRBV6-2 or TRBV6-3 to TRBJ2-1; D may be TRBD2 (5 bases). Germline CDR1 MNHEY, CDR2 SVGEGT. V was clipped by 4 bases and J by 4 bases, with 20 bases between them. The CDR3 spans 17 residues. This chain's CDR3 is CASSSPQNSGFYNEQFF. Written as DNA, the CDR3 is TGTGCCAGCAGTTCCCCCCAGAATTCGGGATTTTACAATGAGCAGTTCTTC.

This clone was detected only a few times. V gene TRBV28 combines with J gene TRBJ2-2; maybe TRBD1 (6 bases). CDR3 length equals 12 residues. Germline CDR1 is MDHEN and CDR2 is SYDVKM. The V gene lost 7 bases and the J gene lost 5 bases, with 8 bases spanning the gap. CDR3 loop: CASTRGTGELFF. CDR3 in DNA: TGTGCCAGCACGAGGGGGACCGGGGAGCTGTTTTTT.

The table lists this clone with many counts. The J gene is TRBJ2-7, the V gene TRBV28; weak D call: TRBD1 (6 bases). Trimming took 4 bases from V and 6 from J, leaving 7 bases between them. Germline V gene lookup returns CDR1 MDHEN and CDR2 SYDVKM. The CDR3 has 11 amino acids. CDR3 residues: CASSSGVEQYF. The DNA for the CDR3 is TGTGCCAGCAGTTCAGGGGTCGAGCAGTACTTC. Full variable domain (outside the CDR3, taken from reference TRBV28 and TRBJ2-7): DVKVTQSSRYLVKRTGEKVFLECVQDMDHENMFWYRQDPGLGLRLIYFSYDVKMKEKGDIPEGYSVSREKKERFSLILESASTNQTSMYLCASSSGVEQYFGPGTRLTVT.

The chain carries TRBV27 and TRBJ2-7, with 7 bases aligning to TRBD1. The CDR3 is 13 amino acids. Germline V gene data show CDR1 as MNHEY and CDR2 as SMNVEV (reference sequence). V was pared by 6 bases and J by 7 bases, with 9 bases of the junction left unmatched. CDR3: CASRARDSTEQYF. DNA of the CDR3: TGTGCCAGCAGAGCACGGGACAGCACGGAGCAGTACTTC.

The rearrangement uses TRBV5-8 and TRBJ1-1; the match to TRBD1 covers 9 bases. In germline, CDR1 is SGHTS, CDR2 YDEGEE. The CDR3 is made up of 14 amino acids. J gave up 5 bases and V 5 bases, and 7 bases lay outside the gene matches. CDR3 DNA sequence: TGTGCCAGCAGAACAGGGGGCGCGAGGACTGAAGCTTTCTTT. Encoded protein: CASRTGGARTEAFF. The variable domain in full, completed from reference TRBV5-8 and TRBJ1-1, reads EAGVTQSPTHLIKTRGQQATLRCSPISGHTSVYWYQQALGLGLQFLLWYDEGEERNRGNFPPRFSGRQFPNYSSELNVNALELEDSALYLCASRTGGARTEAFFGQGTRLTVV.

The chain carries TRBV6-5 and TRBJ2-1; TRBD2 is a possible D gene (6 bases). The V end was cut by 6 bases, the J end by 5 bases, with 17 bases between. Germline lookup yields CDR1 MNHEY and CDR2 SVGAGI. The CDR3 runs to 15 residues. CDR3 amino acids: CASRKDNGLNNEQFF. CDR3 nucleotide sequence: TGTGCCAGCAGAAAAGACAACGGACTAAACAATGAGCAGTTCTTC.

The chain is built from TRBV19 and TRBJ2-7; 7 bases fit TRBD1. V lost 5 bases, J lost 4 bases, and 8 bases stayed unmatched. This CDR3 is built from 14 residues. CDR1 and CDR2 (germline): LNHDA, SQIVND (reference sequence). The DNA of the CDR3 is TGTGCCAGTAGTCTCGGACAGGTGGCGTACGAGCAGTACTTC. Its translation is CASSLGQVAYEQYF.

V gene TRBV5-6 combines with J gene TRBJ2-2; 9 bases map to TRBD2. Germline assignment: CDR1 SGHDT and CDR2 YYEEEE. The CDR3 is 16 amino acids. The V segment lost 0 bases and the J segment 4 bases; nucleotides outside the gene matches: 4. Here the CDR3 reads CASSLGGLASTGELFF. The CDR3 nucleotides are TGTGCCAGCAGCTTGGGTGGACTAGCGTCCACCGGGGAGCTGTTTTTT.

The chain combines TRBV24-1 with TRBJ1-1, with 8 bases lining up with TRBD1. This CDR3 region has 13 residues. Germline values: CDR1 KGHDR, CDR2 SFDVKD. The ends lost 4 bases at V and 10 bases at J; junction bases unmatched: 7. The CDR3 protein is CATSEHGQGRAFF. The CDR3 nucleotides are TGTGCCACCAGTGAACACGGACAGGGTCGAGCTTTCTTT.

This sequence joins TRBV19 and TRBJ2-7; 14 positions match TRBD2. CDR1 LNHDA and CDR2 SQIVND come from the germline V gene (reference sequence). Trimming took 3 bases from V and 4 from J; bases not matched to a gene: 2. The CDR3 spans 15 residues. CDR3 protein: CASSMGLAGVYEQYF. CDR3 sequence (DNA): TGTGCCAGTAGTATGGGACTAGCGGGAGTGTACGAGCAGTACTTC.

This chain uses TRBV2 with TRBJ1-5; D is ambiguous. The germline V and J ends were trimmed by 4 bases and 6 bases, with 16 bases remaining between them. CDR3 length equals 15 residues. The germline V gene has CDR1 SNHLY and CDR2 FYNNEI. For the CDR3, the DNA is TGTGCCAGCAGTGTTTCCCGACCTCAGGCTCAGCCCCAGCATTTT. As protein: CASSVSRPQAQPQHF.